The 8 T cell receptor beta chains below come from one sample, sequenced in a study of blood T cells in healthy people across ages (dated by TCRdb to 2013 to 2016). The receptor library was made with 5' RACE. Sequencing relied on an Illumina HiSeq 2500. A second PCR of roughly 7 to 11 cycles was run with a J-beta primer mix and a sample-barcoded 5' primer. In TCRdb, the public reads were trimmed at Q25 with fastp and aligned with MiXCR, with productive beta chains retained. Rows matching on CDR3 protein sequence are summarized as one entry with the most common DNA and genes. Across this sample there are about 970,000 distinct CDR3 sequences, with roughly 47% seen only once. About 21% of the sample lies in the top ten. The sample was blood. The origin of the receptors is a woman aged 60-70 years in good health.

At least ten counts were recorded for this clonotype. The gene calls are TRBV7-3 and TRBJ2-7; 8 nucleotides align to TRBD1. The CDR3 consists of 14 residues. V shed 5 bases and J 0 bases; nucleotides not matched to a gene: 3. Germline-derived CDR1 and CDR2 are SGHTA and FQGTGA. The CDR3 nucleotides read TGTGCCAGCAGCCCTGACAGGGGCTCCTACGAGCAGTACTTC. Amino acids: CASSPDRGSYEQYF.

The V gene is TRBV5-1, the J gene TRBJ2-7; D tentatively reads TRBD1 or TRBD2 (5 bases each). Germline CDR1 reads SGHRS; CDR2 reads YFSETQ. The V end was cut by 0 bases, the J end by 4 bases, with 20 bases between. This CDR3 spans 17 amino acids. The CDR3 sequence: CASSLGAGTAIGYEQYF. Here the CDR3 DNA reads TGCGCCAGCAGCTTGGGGGCCGGGACGGCTATTGGTTACGAGCAGTACTTC. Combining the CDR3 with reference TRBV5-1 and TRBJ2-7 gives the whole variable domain KAGVTQTPRYLIKTRGQQVTLSCSPISGHRSVSWYQQTPGQGLQFLFEYFSETQRNKGNFPGRFSGRQFSNSRSEMNVSTLELGDSALYLCASSLGAGTAIGYEQYFGPGTRLTVT.

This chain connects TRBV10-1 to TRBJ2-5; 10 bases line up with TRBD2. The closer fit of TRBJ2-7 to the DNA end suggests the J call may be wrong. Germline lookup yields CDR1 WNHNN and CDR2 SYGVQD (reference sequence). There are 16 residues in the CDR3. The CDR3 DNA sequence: TGCGCCAGCAGTGAGTACAGGACTAGCGGCTTCGACGAGCAGTACTTC. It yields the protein CASSEYRTSGFDEQYF.

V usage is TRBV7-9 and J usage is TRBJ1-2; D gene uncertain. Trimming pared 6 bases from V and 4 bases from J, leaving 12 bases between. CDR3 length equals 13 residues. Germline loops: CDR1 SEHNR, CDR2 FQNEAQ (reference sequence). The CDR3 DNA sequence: TGTGCCAGCAGTTCAGGATCGCCCTATGGCTACACCTTC. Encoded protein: CASSSGSPYGYTF. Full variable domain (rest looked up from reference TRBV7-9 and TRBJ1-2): DTGVSQNPRHKITKRGQNVTFRCDPISEHNRLYWYRQTLGQGPEFLTYFQNEAQLEKSRLLSDRFSAERPKGSFSTLEIQRTEQGDSAMYLCASSSGSPYGYTFGSGTRLTVV.

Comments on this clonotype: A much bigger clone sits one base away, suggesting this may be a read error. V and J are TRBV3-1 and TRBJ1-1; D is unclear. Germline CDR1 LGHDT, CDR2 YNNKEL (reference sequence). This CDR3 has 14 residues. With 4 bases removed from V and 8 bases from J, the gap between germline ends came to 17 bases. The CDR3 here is CASSLASPPVEAFF. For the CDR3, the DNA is TGTGCCAGCAGCCTGGCCAGTCCCCCGGTCGAAGCTTTCTTT.

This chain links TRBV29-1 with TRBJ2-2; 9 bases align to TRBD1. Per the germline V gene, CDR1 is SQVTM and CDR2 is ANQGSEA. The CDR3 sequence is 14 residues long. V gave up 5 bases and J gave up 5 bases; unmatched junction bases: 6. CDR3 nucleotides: TGCAGCGTTTCACAGGGGGCGCGAACCGGGGAGCTGTTTTTT. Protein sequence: CSVSQGARTGELFF.

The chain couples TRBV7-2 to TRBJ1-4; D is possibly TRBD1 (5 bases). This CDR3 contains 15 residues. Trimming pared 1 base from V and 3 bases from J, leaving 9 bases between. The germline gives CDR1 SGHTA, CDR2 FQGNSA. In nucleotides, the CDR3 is TGTGCCAGCAGCTTAGGAGACAGTGCTAATGAAAAACTGTTTTTT. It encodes CASSLGDSANEKLFF.

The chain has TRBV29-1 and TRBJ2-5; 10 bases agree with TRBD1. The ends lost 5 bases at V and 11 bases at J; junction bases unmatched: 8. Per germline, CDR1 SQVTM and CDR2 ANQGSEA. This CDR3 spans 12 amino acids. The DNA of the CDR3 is TGCAGCGTTACGGGACAGGGGAGGGAGCAGTACTTC. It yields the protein CSVTGQGREQYF.